These T cell receptor beta chains were read from a single sample in a study of blood T cells in healthy people across ages. MiXCR was run by TCRdb on the 5' RACE reads, yielding one entry per CDR3 protein. The sample records roughly 800,000 distinct CDR3 sequences, 58% being singletons. The sample comprised blood. These receptors were taken from a man between 25 and 39 years old in good health. CDR3s include the opening cysteine and the closing phenylalanine or tryptophan. The D gene is left open where the match is weak. Clone size, where shown, is once, few, many, or a class for clones that have expanded.

d_call,cdr3_length,clone_size,v_call,j_call,cdr3_aa,cdr3_nt
TRBD1,14,NA,TRBV28,TRBJ2-7,CAGSPQDRDSEQYF,TGTGCCGGCAGCCCCCAAGACAGGGACAGCGAGCAGTACTTC
TRBD1,15,NA,TRBV5-1,TRBJ1-1,CASSFLSTGGTEAFF,TGCGCCAGCAGCTTCCTCTCGACAGGGGGGACTGAAGCTTTCTTT
TRBD1,15,NA,TRBV3-1,TRBJ1-2,CASSHPGQGVYGYTF,TGTGCCAGCAGCCACCCGGGACAGGGTGTATATGGCTACACCTTC
NA,14,once,TRBV6-1,TRBJ1-2,CASSETREPYGYTF,TGTGCCAGCAGTGAAACCCGGGAACCGTATGGCTACACCTTC
NA,14,NA,TRBV7-9,TRBJ1-1,CASSLSAANPEAFF,TGTGCCAGCAGCTTATCGGCCGCAAACCCTGAAGCTTTCTTT
NA,11,few,TRBV12-3/TRBV12-4,TRBJ1-1,CASSPLLEAFF,TGTGCCAGCAGCCCATTACTTGAAGCTTTCTTT
NA,15,NA,TRBV4-3,TRBJ1-2,CASSRGRGGTQRYTF,TGCGCCAGCAGCCGTGGACGCGGTGGTACCCAGCGTTACACCTTC
TRBD1,16,few,TRBV28,TRBJ2-1,CASSYGQGRSYNEQFF,TGTGCCAGCAGCTACGGACAGGGCCGCTCCTACAATGAGCAGTTCTTC
NA,13,NA,TRBV7-9,TRBJ1-1,CASSPRHGEQAFF,TGTGCCAGCAGCCCCAGACACGGCGAACAAGCTTTCTTT
TRBD1,14,NA,TRBV4-3,TRBJ1-2,CASSPGQRFYGYTF,TGCGCCAGCAGCCCGGGACAGCGATTCTATGGCTACACCTTC
NA,15,few,TRBV12-3/TRBV12-4,TRBJ1-2,CASSPESGANYGYTF,TGTGCCAGCAGTCCTGAGTCCGGAGCTAACTATGGCTACACCTTC
TRBD2,19,NA,TRBV7-9,TRBJ2-1,CALSRKAGKRLAGGNEQFF,TGTGCACTCTCCCGAAAAGCGGGGAAACGACTAGCGGGAGGGAATGAGCAGTTCTTC
NA,14,NA,TRBV6-6,TRBJ2-5,CASSKTSVQETQYF,TGTGCCAGCAGTAAGACGTCAGTCCAAGAGACCCAGTACTTC
TRBD1,16,NA,TRBV4-2,TRBJ1-6,CASSQDVVGQGSPLHF,TGTGCCAGCAGCCAAGATGTAGTGGGACAGGGTTCACCCCTCCACTTT
NA,14,once,TRBV27,TRBJ1-4,CAGSMRTFGEKLFF,TGTGCCGGCAGTATGAGGACATTTGGAGAAAAACTGTTTTTT
TRBD1,14,NA,TRBV29-1,TRBJ2-7,CSASPGGASYEQYF,TGCAGCGCGAGTCCAGGGGGCGCTTCCTACGAGCAGTACTTC
TRBD1,14,NA,TRBV7-2,TRBJ1-6,CASSSQGGSSPLHF,TGTGCCAGCAGCTCCCAGGGGGGCAGTTCACCCCTCCACTTT
NA,12,once,TRBV7-9,TRBJ1-1,CASSPQGYVAFF,TGTGCCAGCAGCCCACAGGGATATGTAGCTTTCTTT
NA,15,NA,TRBV20-1,TRBJ2-1,CSARAPGGIENEQFF,TGCAGTGCTAGGGCCCCAGGTGGGATTGAAAATGAGCAGTTCTTC
NA,17,NA,TRBV6-5,TRBJ1-6,CASSYSTSSSYNSPLHF,TGTGCCAGCAGTTACTCGACTTCTAGCTCCTATAATTCACCCCTCCACTTT
NA,13,NA,TRBV21-1,TRBJ2-7,CETGQRISYEQYF,TGTGAGACTGGACAGAGGATTTCCTACGAGCAGTACTTC
TRBD1,16,NA,TRBV4-2,TRBJ1-4,CASSKNQGAVREKLFF,TGTGCCAGCAGCAAAAACCAGGGGGCGGTTCGGGAAAAACTGTTTTTT
NA,15,few,TRBV29-1,TRBJ2-5,CSVEDLEGVGETQYF,TGCAGCGTTGAAGATCTGGAGGGGGTTGGAGAGACCCAGTACTTC
NA,23,few,TRBV4-2,TRBJ2-1,CASSQLFSLLPSFLGGPPGEQFF,TGTGCCAGCAGCCAACTATTCTCCCTTTTGCCGAGCTTCCTAGGGGGGCCCCCGGGGGAGCAGTTCTTC
NA,16,NA,TRBV12-3/TRBV12-4,TRBJ1-2,CASSYLLSPPTYGYTF,TGTGCCAGCAGTTATCTCCTATCTCCTCCGACATATGGCTACACCTTC
TRBD1,12,few,TRBV12-3/TRBV12-4,TRBJ2-7,CASTDRGDEQYF,TGTGCCAGCACTGACAGGGGTGACGAGCAGTACTTC
NA,15,NA,TRBV29-1,TRBJ1-2,CSVETPQGPNYGYTF,TGCAGCGTTGAAACCCCGCAGGGGCCCAACTATGGCTACACCTTC
NA,15,NA,TRBV5-1,TRBJ2-3,CASSLKGASTDTQYF,TGCGCCAGCAGCTTGAAGGGAGCTAGCACAGATACGCAGTATTTT
TRBD2,16,NA,TRBV12-3/TRBV12-4,TRBJ2-3,CASSLVASGNRNTQYF,TGTGCCAGCAGCTTGGTGGCTAGCGGGAATCGGAATACGCAGTATTTT
NA,16,NA,TRBV20-1,TRBJ2-7,CSASGAGHLESYEQYF,TGCAGTGCTAGTGGGGCGGGACACCTGGAAAGCTACGAGCAGTACTTC
NA,12,few,TRBV20-1,TRBJ1-6,CSAMTRSSPLHF,TGCAGTGCAATGACCCGAAGTTCACCCCTCCACTTT
NA,15,NA,TRBV20-1,TRBJ2-7,CSARDFGSRPYEQYF,TGCAGTGCTAGAGATTTTGGTAGCAGGCCCTACGAGCAGTACTTC
TRBD1,16,NA,TRBV7-6,TRBJ1-4,CASSLRGDRPNEKLFF,TGTGCCAGCAGCTTAAGGGGGGACAGACCTAATGAGAAACTGTTTTTT
NA,14,NA,TRBV29-1,TRBJ1-4,CSVRPGSTNEKLFF,TGCAGCGTTAGGCCAGGATCAACTAATGAAAAACTGTTTTTT
TRBD2,15,few,TRBV7-8,TRBJ2-1,CASSFGLAGNNEQFF,TGTGCCAGCAGCTTTGGCCTAGCGGGGAACAATGAGCAGTTCTTC
NA,12,NA,TRBV7-2,TRBJ2-5,CASSFGYQGQYF,TGTGCCAGCAGCTTCGGATACCAGGGCCAGTACTTC
NA,16,NA,TRBV20-1,TRBJ1-2,CSAQNPGLTQAYGYTF,TGCAGTGCCCAGAACCCGGGACTCACCCAGGCCTATGGCTACACCTTC
TRBD2,17,NA,TRBV28,TRBJ2-3,CASSSSSGRALPDTQYF,TGTGCCAGCAGCTCTTCTAGCGGGAGGGCCCTCCCGGATACGCAGTATTTT
NA,14,NA,TRBV20-1,TRBJ1-2,CSAIQGRLDYGYTF,TGCAGTGCCATCCAGGGGCGGTTGGACTATGGCTACACCTTC
NA,15,NA,TRBV13,TRBJ1-2,CASSLFRSRDHGYTF,TGTGCCAGCAGCTTATTTCGGAGTAGGGACCATGGCTACACCTTC
NA,12,few,TRBV20-1,TRBJ2-5,CSAKTEQETQYF,TGCAGTGCTAAGACAGAACAAGAGACCCAGTACTTC
NA,14,NA,TRBV28,TRBJ1-6,CASSLPGTFSPLHF,TGTGCCAGCAGTTTACCCGGGACCTTTTCGCCCCTCCACTTT
NA,12,few,TRBV29-1,TRBJ1-2,CSVEPTNYGYTF,TGCAGCGTTGAACCCACTAACTATGGCTACACCTTC
NA,13,NA,TRBV7-2,TRBJ2-5,CASSPLIPETQYF,TGTGCCAGCAGCCCTCTTATCCCTGAGACCCAGTACTTC
NA,14,NA,TRBV4-3,TRBJ2-5,CASSQGWRVETQYF,TGCGCCAGCAGCCAAGGATGGCGTGTGGAGACCCAGTACTTC
NA,15,few,TRBV20-1,TRBJ2-7,CSAEGGRGSSYEQYF,TGCAGTGCTGAGGGGGGGCGGGGGAGCTCCTACGAGCAGTACTTC
TRBD2,16,NA,TRBV4-3,TRBJ2-3,CASSPYGGRAADTQYF,TGCGCCAGCAGCCCCTACGGGGGGAGGGCCGCAGATACGCAGTATTTT
NA,16,NA,TRBV9,TRBJ1-2,CASSVDLGRGTNGYTF,TGTGCCAGCAGCGTAGATTTGGGCAGAGGAACTAATGGCTACACCTTC
NA,16,few,TRBV7-2,TRBJ2-3,CASSFAGLTSTDTQYF,TGTGCCAGCAGCTTTGCAGGGTTGACTAGCACAGATACGCAGTATTTT
NA,15,few,TRBV3-1,TRBJ1-5,CASSPGRAGNQPQHF,TGTGCCAGCAGCCCGGGCAGGGCCGGAAATCAGCCCCAGCATTTT
NA,15,NA,TRBV5-1,TRBJ2-7,CAGSFTRAGSYGQYF,TGCGCCGGCAGCTTTACCAGGGCCGGCTCCTACGGGCAGTACTTC
TRBD1,12,NA,TRBV29-1,TRBJ1-1,CSVDSWGQNSFF,TGCAGCGTTGACTCCTGGGGACAGAACTCTTTCTTT